The 4 T cell receptor beta chains below were found in one sample sequenced in a study of blood T cell repertoires in COVID-19 (dated by TCRdb to the early 2020s). Library creation used the immunoSEQ multiplex PCR assay. Drawn from immuneACCESS, this table holds only the in-frame rearrangements with V and J called that TCRdb kept. Clones are partly lost; checked studies trace under half to an unresolved V gene and leave the rest unexplained. The sample table contains some 100,000 clones; only one count was recorded for 75% to 85% of them. The ten top clones hold roughly 10% of the sample. The material sequenced was peripheral blood. These receptors all come from a human donor in a cohort sampled during active COVID-19.

The chain is built from TRBV5-1 and TRBJ2-7; maybe TRBD2 (5 bases). CDR3 length: 14 amino acids. V was shortened by 4 bases and J by 4 bases, with 15 bases between the two germline ends. Germline CDR1 SGHRS, CDR2 YFSETQ. CDR3 loop: CASSHDRGGYEQYF. In nucleotides, the CDR3 is TGCGCCAGCAGCCACGATCGGGGTGGGTACGAGCAGTACTTC.

This chain joins TRBV18 and TRBJ2-1; 9 bases match TRBD2. The V and J ends lost 3 bases and 10 bases, in that order; junction bases with no gene match: 1. The CDR3 sequence is 12 residues long. Germline V lookup: CDR1 KGHSH, CDR2 LQKENI. The CDR3 region is CASSPGTSEQFF. Written as DNA, the CDR3 is TGTGCCAGCTCACCGGGGACTAGCGAGCAGTTCTTC.

The sample holds one count of this clone. The chain carries TRBV6-5 and TRBJ2-3, with D perhaps TRBD1 (5 bases). Germline CDR1 and CDR2: MNHEY and SVGAGI. The CDR3 consists of 13 residues. Trimming shortened V by 6 bases and J by 4 bases, and 11 bases separated the two germline ends. This chain's CDR3 is CASRSQGSDTQYF. For the CDR3, the DNA is TGTGCCAGCAGGTCCCAGGGTTCAGATACGCAGTATTTT.

This clone was seen a single time. The chain employs TRBV6-2 or TRBV6-3 and TRBJ1-1; a weak D match, TRBD1 (5 bases). Germline V gives CDR1 MNHEY, CDR2 SVGEGT. V dropped 5 bases and J dropped 2 bases, with 12 bases sitting between them. This CDR3 has 14 residues. The CDR3 DNA follows: TGTGCCAGCAGTCGTCTAGGGGAAAACACTGAAGCTTTCTTT. Translated: CASSRLGENTEAFF.